Below, one T cell receptor beta chain is given with its context. This entry is derived from a study of patients and donors after allogeneic stem cell transplantation. Using its own MiXCR run on the RT-PCR reads, TCRdb lists one record per CDR3 protein. The data contain fewer than 180,000 distinct CDR3 sequences, approximately 40% of them singletons. The V segment lost 0 bases and the J segment 0 bases; nucleotides outside the gene matches: 4. The germline CDR1 and CDR2 sequences are MNHEY and SVGEGT. There are 17 residues in the CDR3. This sequence joins TRBV6-2 or TRBV6-3 and TRBJ2-1; TRBD2 matches 8 bases. This clonotype was obtained from a human donor who was either an allogeneic HSCT recipient or a stem cell or donor lymphocyte infusion donor (not recorded which). It is not recorded whose cells these are; they may come from a transplant donor. The sample taken for sequencing was blood, either unsorted or a sorted T cell fraction (not recorded which). The CDR3 DNA is TGTGCCAGCAGTTACTCGACCAGCGGGGGCTCCTACAATGAGCAGTTCTTC. Translated: CASSYSTSGGSYNEQFF.